These T cell receptor beta chains were read from a single sample in a study of T cells in Graves' hyperthyroidism and ophthalmopathy. Using its own MiXCR run on the multiplex PCR reads, TCRdb lists one record per CDR3 protein. The sample includes approximately 400,000 distinct CDR3 sequences, approximately 15% of them seen just once. The sequencing sample was made of blood. These receptors were obtained from a woman aged 55-75 years with Graves' hyperthyroidism. Each CDR3 is given with its conserved first and last residue. Fields, in order: V gene, J gene, clone size, CDR3 length, D gene, CDR3 DNA, CDR3 protein. D genes are given only for firm matches. Clone size appears in some rows only: once, few, many, or a class for an expanded clone.

V gene: TRBV7-9
J gene: TRBJ2-7
clone size: few
CDR3 length: 12
D gene: -
CDR3 DNA: TGTGCCAGCAGCTTTGCCCCCTACGAGCAGTACTTC
CDR3 protein: CASSFAPYEQYF

V gene: TRBV2
J gene: TRBJ2-7
clone size: -
CDR3 length: 16
D gene: TRBD1
CDR3 DNA: TGTGCCAGCAGTGACCGGACAGGGCGCGGATCCTACGAGCAGTACTTC
CDR3 protein: CASSDRTGRGSYEQYF

V gene: TRBV11-3
J gene: TRBJ2-3
clone size: many
CDR3 length: 17
D gene: -
CDR3 DNA: TGTGCCAGCAGCTTAGGTGATAGAGGGAGCGGCACAGATACGCAGTATTTT
CDR3 protein: CASSLGDRGSGTDTQYF

V gene: TRBV29-1
J gene: TRBJ2-3
clone size: -
CDR3 length: 14
D gene: TRBD1
CDR3 DNA: TGCAGCGTTACAGTTGACAGGGCCACAGATACGCAGTATTTT
CDR3 protein: CSVTVDRATDTQYF

V gene: TRBV18
J gene: TRBJ2-3
clone size: many
CDR3 length: 14
D gene: -
CDR3 DNA: TGTGCCAGCGCAACGACAGGTATCGCAGATACGCAGTATTTT
CDR3 protein: CASATTGIADTQYF

V gene: TRBV11-3
J gene: TRBJ1-5
clone size: many
CDR3 length: 15
D gene: -
CDR3 DNA: TGTGCCAGCAGCTTAGATGGGCAGACCGATCAGCCCCAGCATTTT
CDR3 protein: CASSLDGQTDQPQHF

V gene: TRBV28
J gene: TRBJ2-4
clone size: -
CDR3 length: 15
D gene: TRBD2
CDR3 DNA: TGTGCCAGCAGTTTAGCGGGAGCTGCCAAAAACATTCAGTACTTC
CDR3 protein: CASSLAGAAKNIQYF

V gene: TRBV5-5
J gene: TRBJ1-1
clone size: many
CDR3 length: 16
D gene: -
CDR3 DNA: TGTGCCAGCAGCCGGACAGCGCCTCCCTTGAACACTGAAGCTTTCTTT
CDR3 protein: CASSRTAPPLNTEAFF

V gene: TRBV7-9
J gene: TRBJ2-1
clone size: many
CDR3 length: 18
D gene: TRBD2
CDR3 DNA: TGTGCCAGCAGCTCCGGACTAGCGGGAGGGATCATTTACAATGAGCAGTTCTTC
CDR3 protein: CASSSGLAGGIIYNEQFF

V gene: TRBV4-2
J gene: TRBJ1-2
clone size: -
CDR3 length: 15
D gene: TRBD1
CDR3 DNA: TGTGCCAGCAGCCCAGACAGGGTTCGGATCTATGGCTACACCTTC
CDR3 protein: CASSPDRVRIYGYTF

V gene: TRBV7-6
J gene: TRBJ1-2
clone size: once
CDR3 length: 13
D gene: TRBD1
CDR3 DNA: TGTGCCAGCAGCTTGGGCAGGGGGCACGGCTACACCTTC
CDR3 protein: CASSLGRGHGYTF

V gene: TRBV5-5
J gene: TRBJ2-7
clone size: many
CDR3 length: 17
D gene: TRBD2
CDR3 DNA: TGTGCCAGCAGCTGGATCCCTAGCGGGCCGACCTCCTACGAGCAGTACTTC
CDR3 protein: CASSWIPSGPTSYEQYF

V gene: TRBV12-3/TRBV12-4
J gene: TRBJ2-5
clone size: -
CDR3 length: 16
D gene: TRBD2
CDR3 DNA: TGTGCCAGCAGTACGAGACTAGCGGAGCTCCAAGAGACCCAGTACTTC
CDR3 protein: CASSTRLAELQETQYF

V gene: TRBV7-9
J gene: TRBJ2-1
clone size: few
CDR3 length: 13
D gene: TRBD2
CDR3 DNA: TGTGCCAGCAGCTTGGTGACTAGCCTTGAGCAGTTCTTC
CDR3 protein: CASSLVTSLEQFF

V gene: TRBV12-3/TRBV12-4
J gene: TRBJ1-5
clone size: -
CDR3 length: 12
D gene: -
CDR3 DNA: TGTGCCAGCAGTTTAGAATTCTGGGACCAGCATTTT
CDR3 protein: CASSLEFWDQHF

V gene: TRBV20-1
J gene: TRBJ2-7
clone size: many
CDR3 length: 15
D gene: TRBD1
CDR3 DNA: TGCAGTGCTAGCGAGAGACAGGGGACAGCCTACGAGCAGTACTTC
CDR3 protein: CSASERQGTAYEQYF

V gene: TRBV25-1
J gene: TRBJ1-5
clone size: -
CDR3 length: 13
D gene: -
CDR3 DNA: TGTGCCAGCACGACAGGCCTCGACCAGCCCCAGCATTTT
CDR3 protein: CASTTGLDQPQHF

V gene: TRBV24-1
J gene: TRBJ2-1
clone size: many
CDR3 length: 16
D gene: TRBD2
CDR3 DNA: TGTGCCACCAGTGATTTCCGAAGCGGGAGATGGGATGAGCAGTTCTTC
CDR3 protein: CATSDFRSGRWDEQFF

V gene: TRBV20-1
J gene: TRBJ2-7
clone size: many
CDR3 length: 15
D gene: -
CDR3 DNA: TGCAGTGCTAGAAGCGGCCAGGTCAGCTCCTACGAGCAGTACTTC
CDR3 protein: CSARSGQVSSYEQYF

V gene: TRBV12-3/TRBV12-4
J gene: TRBJ2-7
clone size: -
CDR3 length: 13
D gene: TRBD1
CDR3 DNA: TGTGCCAGCAGCGCAGGGGGCGGGTACGAGCAGTACTTC
CDR3 protein: CASSAGGGYEQYF

V gene: TRBV12-3/TRBV12-4
J gene: TRBJ2-1
clone size: -
CDR3 length: 16
D gene: -
CDR3 DNA: TGTGCCAGCAGTCCCGGGACCATAGGCTCCTACAATGAGCAGTTCTTC
CDR3 protein: CASSPGTIGSYNEQFF

V gene: TRBV5-1
J gene: TRBJ2-7
clone size: -
CDR3 length: 15
D gene: TRBD1
CDR3 DNA: TGCGCCAGCAGCTTGGGCGGGACAGGGATATCCGAGCAGTACTTC
CDR3 protein: CASSLGGTGISEQYF

V gene: TRBV7-8
J gene: TRBJ2-1
clone size: many
CDR3 length: 15
D gene: TRBD2
CDR3 DNA: TGTGCCAGCAGTTTAGCGGGAGGCTCCCTATATGAGCAGTTCTTC
CDR3 protein: CASSLAGGSLYEQFF

V gene: TRBV19
J gene: TRBJ1-4
clone size: many
CDR3 length: 19
D gene: TRBD1
CDR3 DNA: TGTGCCAGTAGTTCAGCCCGCCGGACAGGGACGGGGACTAATGAAAAACTGTTTTTT
CDR3 protein: CASSSARRTGTGTNEKLFF

V gene: TRBV30
J gene: TRBJ2-7
clone size: few
CDR3 length: 13
D gene: -
CDR3 DNA: TGTGCCTGGAGTGGGCTCAATTCGTACGAGCAGTACTTC
CDR3 protein: CAWSGLNSYEQYF

V gene: TRBV3-1
J gene: TRBJ2-1
clone size: -
CDR3 length: 15
D gene: TRBD1
CDR3 DNA: TGTGCCGGCAGCCACGGGACAGGGGCCTACAATGAGCAGTTCTTC
CDR3 protein: CAGSHGTGAYNEQFF

V gene: TRBV3-1
J gene: TRBJ2-1
clone size: few
CDR3 length: 16
D gene: TRBD2
CDR3 DNA: TGTGCCAGCAGCCGAGATCCGCTAGCGGGAGCCCATGAGCAGTTCTTC
CDR3 protein: CASSRDPLAGAHEQFF

V gene: TRBV7-9
J gene: TRBJ2-7
clone size: many
CDR3 length: 14
D gene: -
CDR3 DNA: TGTGCCAGCAGCCCCCCCTTAATAACCTACGAGCAGTACTTC
CDR3 protein: CASSPPLITYEQYF

V gene: TRBV3-1
J gene: TRBJ1-6
clone size: many
CDR3 length: 14
D gene: -
CDR3 DNA: TGTGCCAGCAGCCAATCAGGACGGAATTCACCCCTCCACTTT
CDR3 protein: CASSQSGRNSPLHF

V gene: TRBV9
J gene: TRBJ2-5
clone size: few
CDR3 length: 15
D gene: TRBD2
CDR3 DNA: TGTGCCAGCAGCGTAGTAGGATGGGGGGGAGAGACCCAGTACTTC
CDR3 protein: CASSVVGWGGETQYF

V gene: TRBV7-9
J gene: TRBJ2-7
clone size: few
CDR3 length: 12
D gene: -
CDR3 DNA: TGTGCCAGCAGCTTAGCGAGGAGCGAGCAGTACTTC
CDR3 protein: CASSLARSEQYF

V gene: TRBV6-1
J gene: TRBJ2-1
clone size: few
CDR3 length: 11
D gene: -
CDR3 DNA: TGTGCCAGCAGAAACCCCAATGAGCAGTTCTTC
CDR3 protein: CASRNPNEQFF

V gene: TRBV27
J gene: TRBJ2-7
clone size: many
CDR3 length: 14
D gene: -
CDR3 DNA: TGTGCCAGCAGTCCGGCGGGACAGCCCTACGAGCAGTACTTC
CDR3 protein: CASSPAGQPYEQYF

V gene: TRBV18
J gene: TRBJ2-7
clone size: many
CDR3 length: 12
D gene: -
CDR3 DNA: TGTGCCAGCTCACCAGAAACCTACGAGCAGTACTTC
CDR3 protein: CASSPETYEQYF

V gene: TRBV20-1
J gene: TRBJ2-7
clone size: many
CDR3 length: 14
D gene: TRBD2
CDR3 DNA: TGCAGTGCTAACGGACTAGCCTACAATACCGAGCAGTACTTC
CDR3 protein: CSANGLAYNTEQYF

V gene: TRBV5-1
J gene: TRBJ2-3
clone size: -
CDR3 length: 14
D gene: -
CDR3 DNA: TGCGCCAGCAGCCGGGCCGCTAGCACAGATACGCAGTATTTT
CDR3 protein: CASSRAASTDTQYF

V gene: TRBV9
J gene: TRBJ2-1
clone size: few
CDR3 length: 15
D gene: TRBD2
CDR3 DNA: TGTGCCAGCAGCGTTCTAGCGGGAACGTACAATGAGCAGTTCTTC
CDR3 protein: CASSVLAGTYNEQFF

V gene: TRBV2
J gene: TRBJ1-2
clone size: many
CDR3 length: 14
D gene: -
CDR3 DNA: TGTGCCAGCAGCGAGGCGGAGTCGACCTATGGCTACACCTTC
CDR3 protein: CASSEAESTYGYTF

V gene: TRBV5-1
J gene: TRBJ2-7
clone size: many
CDR3 length: 14
D gene: TRBD2
CDR3 DNA: TGCGCCAGCAGCTTGGGCGGGGGCTCCTACGAGCAGTACTTC
CDR3 protein: CASSLGGGSYEQYF

V gene: TRBV12-3/TRBV12-4
J gene: TRBJ2-5
clone size: many
CDR3 length: 15
D gene: TRBD2
CDR3 DNA: TGTGCCAGCAGCCCCCGGAGCGGGAGGGGGGAGACCCAGTACTTC
CDR3 protein: CASSPRSGRGETQYF

V gene: TRBV5-1
J gene: TRBJ1-2
clone size: -
CDR3 length: 14
D gene: -
CDR3 DNA: TGCGCCAGCAGCTTGGACAGCTACCTCTATGGCTACACCTTC
CDR3 protein: CASSLDSYLYGYTF

V gene: TRBV7-2
J gene: TRBJ2-7
clone size: many
CDR3 length: 15
D gene: -
CDR3 DNA: TGTGCCAGCAGCTTAGTGATAGAGAGTTCCTACGAGCAGTACTTC
CDR3 protein: CASSLVIESSYEQYF

V gene: TRBV9
J gene: TRBJ2-5
clone size: few
CDR3 length: 15
D gene: TRBD2
CDR3 DNA: TGTGCCAGCAGCCGCCTAGCGGGAGGGAGAGAGACCCAGTACTTC
CDR3 protein: CASSRLAGGRETQYF

V gene: TRBV7-9
J gene: TRBJ2-5
clone size: few
CDR3 length: 14
D gene: TRBD1
CDR3 DNA: TGTGCCAGCAGCCCGGCGGACAGGGGGGAGACCCAGTACTTC
CDR3 protein: CASSPADRGETQYF

V gene: TRBV18
J gene: TRBJ1-2
clone size: -
CDR3 length: 16
D gene: TRBD1
CDR3 DNA: TGTGCCAGCTCACCACCCCCCGGGACAGGGGGCGGTGGCTACACCTTC
CDR3 protein: CASSPPPGTGGGGYTF

V gene: TRBV3-1
J gene: TRBJ1-4
clone size: many
CDR3 length: 14
D gene: -
CDR3 DNA: TGTGCCAGCAGCCAAAGGGGGTCTAATGAAAAACTGTTTTTT
CDR3 protein: CASSQRGSNEKLFF

V gene: TRBV18
J gene: TRBJ1-1
clone size: many
CDR3 length: 15
D gene: TRBD1
CDR3 DNA: TGTGCCAGCTCACCCGACAGGGGGAGGGTCACTGAAGCTTTCTTT
CDR3 protein: CASSPDRGRVTEAFF

V gene: TRBV2
J gene: TRBJ2-1
clone size: -
CDR3 length: 17
D gene: TRBD2
CDR3 DNA: TGTGCCAGCCCACTAGCGGGAGTCCCCGAAACCTACAATGAGCAGTTCTTC
CDR3 protein: CASPLAGVPETYNEQFF

V gene: TRBV19
J gene: TRBJ1-1
clone size: -
CDR3 length: 14
D gene: -
CDR3 DNA: TGTGCCAGTAGTATTGGGTGGATAACGACTGAAGCTTTCTTT
CDR3 protein: CASSIGWITTEAFF

V gene: TRBV12-3/TRBV12-4
J gene: TRBJ1-5
clone size: many
CDR3 length: 14
D gene: -
CDR3 DNA: TGTGCCAGCAGTCCGGGGACTCCCCAGCTGCCCCAGCATTTT
CDR3 protein: CASSPGTPQLPQHF

V gene: TRBV20-1
J gene: TRBJ2-3
clone size: few
CDR3 length: 13
D gene: TRBD1
CDR3 DNA: TGCAGTGTTTCCCAGGGGGCCGCAGATACGCAGTATTTT
CDR3 protein: CSVSQGAADTQYF

V gene: TRBV7-6
J gene: TRBJ2-2
clone size: few
CDR3 length: 14
D gene: TRBD1
CDR3 DNA: TGTGCCAGCAGCCAGGACAGGGGCCTTGGGGAGCTGTTTTTT
CDR3 protein: CASSQDRGLGELFF